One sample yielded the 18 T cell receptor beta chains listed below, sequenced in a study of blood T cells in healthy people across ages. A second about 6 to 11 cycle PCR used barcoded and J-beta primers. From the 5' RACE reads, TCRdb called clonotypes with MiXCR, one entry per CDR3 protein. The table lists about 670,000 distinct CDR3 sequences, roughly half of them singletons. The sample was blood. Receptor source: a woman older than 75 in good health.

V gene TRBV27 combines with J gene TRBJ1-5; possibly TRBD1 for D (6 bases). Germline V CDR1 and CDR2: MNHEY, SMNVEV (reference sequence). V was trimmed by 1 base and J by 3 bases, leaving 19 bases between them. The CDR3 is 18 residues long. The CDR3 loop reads CASSLYQSAGALNQPQHF. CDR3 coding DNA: TGTGCCAGCAGTTTATATCAGTCGGCAGGGGCCCTCAATCAGCCCCAGCATTTT.

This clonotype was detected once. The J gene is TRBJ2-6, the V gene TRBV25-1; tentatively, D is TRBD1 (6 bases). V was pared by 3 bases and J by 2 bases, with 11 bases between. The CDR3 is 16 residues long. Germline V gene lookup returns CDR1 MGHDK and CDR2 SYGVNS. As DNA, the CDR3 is TGTGCCAGCAGTGAGGTGACAGGCACTGGGGCCAACGTCCTGACTTTC. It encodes CASSEVTGTGANVLTF.

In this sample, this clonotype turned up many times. CDR3 bases: TGTGCCACCGGGGAAGGGACAGGGAGATTTGTAGGCTACACCTTC. Encoded protein: CATGEGTGRFVGYTF. The rearrangement uses TRBV6-6 and TRBJ1-2; TRBD1 matches 9 bases. Germline CDR1 MNHNY, CDR2 SVGAGI (reference sequence). The CDR3 contains 15 residues. After removal of 10 bases from V and 8 bases from J, the junction contained 17 bases not matched to a gene.

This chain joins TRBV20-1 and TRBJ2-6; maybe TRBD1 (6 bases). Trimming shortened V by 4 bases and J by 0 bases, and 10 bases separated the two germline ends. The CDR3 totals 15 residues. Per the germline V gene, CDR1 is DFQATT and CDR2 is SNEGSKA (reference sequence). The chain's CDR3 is CSATTGPSGANVLTF. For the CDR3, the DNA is TGCAGTGCTACGACAGGCCCCTCTGGGGCCAACGTCCTGACTTTC.

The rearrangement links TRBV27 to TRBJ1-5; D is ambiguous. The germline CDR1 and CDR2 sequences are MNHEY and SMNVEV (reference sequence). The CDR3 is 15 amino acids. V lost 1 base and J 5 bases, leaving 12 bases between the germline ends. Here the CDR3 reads CASSLLAGRDQPQHF. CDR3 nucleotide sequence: TGTGCCAGCAGTTTATTGGCGGGGAGGGATCAGCCCCAGCATTTT.

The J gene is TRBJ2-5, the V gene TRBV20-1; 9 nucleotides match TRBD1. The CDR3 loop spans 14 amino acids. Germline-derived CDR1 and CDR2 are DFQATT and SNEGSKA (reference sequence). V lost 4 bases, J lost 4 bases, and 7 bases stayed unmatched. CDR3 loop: CSATDRGLGETQYF. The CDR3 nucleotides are TGCAGTGCTACCGACAGGGGGTTGGGAGAGACCCAGTACTTC.

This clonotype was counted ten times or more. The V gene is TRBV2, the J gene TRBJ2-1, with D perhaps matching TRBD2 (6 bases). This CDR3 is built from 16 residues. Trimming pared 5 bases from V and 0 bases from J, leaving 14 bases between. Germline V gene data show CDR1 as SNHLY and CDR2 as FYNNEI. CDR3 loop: CASSPLSGPSYNEQFF. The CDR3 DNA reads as TGTGCCAGCAGTCCCCTAAGCGGGCCCTCCTACAATGAGCAGTTCTTC.

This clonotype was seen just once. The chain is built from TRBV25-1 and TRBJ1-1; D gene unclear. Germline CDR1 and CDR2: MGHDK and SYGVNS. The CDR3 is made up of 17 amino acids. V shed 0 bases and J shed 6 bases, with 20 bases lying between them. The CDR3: CASSEYGSFSTSPEAFF. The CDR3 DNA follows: TGTGCCAGCAGTGAATATGGAAGTTTCTCTACTTCGCCTGAAGCTTTCTTT.

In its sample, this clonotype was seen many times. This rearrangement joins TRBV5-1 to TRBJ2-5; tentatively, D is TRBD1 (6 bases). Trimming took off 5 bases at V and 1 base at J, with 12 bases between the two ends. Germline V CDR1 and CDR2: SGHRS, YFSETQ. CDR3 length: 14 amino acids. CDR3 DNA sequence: TGCGCCAGCAGACTAGGGACATCCCAAGAGACCCAGTACTTC. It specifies CASRLGTSQETQYF.

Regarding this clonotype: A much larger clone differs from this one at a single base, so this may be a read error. The CDR3 DNA is TGCGCCAGCAGCACAGGGGTTAGCTCCTACAATGAGCAGTACTTC. This encodes CASSTGVSSYNEQYF. The chain couples TRBV5-1 to TRBJ2-1; 7 bases are a match to TRBD1. TRBJ2-7 explains the end of the DNA better; the J call may be wrong. Germline lookup yields CDR1 SGHRS and CDR2 YFSETQ. This CDR3 has 15 amino acids.

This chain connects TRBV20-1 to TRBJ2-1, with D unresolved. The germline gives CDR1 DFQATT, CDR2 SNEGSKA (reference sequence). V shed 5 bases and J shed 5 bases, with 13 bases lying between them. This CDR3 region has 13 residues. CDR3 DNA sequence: TGCAGTGCTCGGTCCCCCCAGAACAATGAGCAGTTCTTC. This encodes CSARSPQNNEQFF.

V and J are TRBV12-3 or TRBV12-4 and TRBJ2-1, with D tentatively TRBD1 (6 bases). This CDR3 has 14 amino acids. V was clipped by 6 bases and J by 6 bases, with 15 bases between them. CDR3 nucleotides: TGTGCCAGCAGCAAAACAGGGTCTCGCAATGAGCAGTTCTTC. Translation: CASSKTGSRNEQFF.

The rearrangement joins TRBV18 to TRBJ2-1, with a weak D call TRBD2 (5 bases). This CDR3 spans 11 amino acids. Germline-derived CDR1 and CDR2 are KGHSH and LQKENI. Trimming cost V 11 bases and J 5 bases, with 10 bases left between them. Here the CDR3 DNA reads TGTGCCTCAGCGGAAAACAATGAGCAGTTCTTC. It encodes CASAENNEQFF.

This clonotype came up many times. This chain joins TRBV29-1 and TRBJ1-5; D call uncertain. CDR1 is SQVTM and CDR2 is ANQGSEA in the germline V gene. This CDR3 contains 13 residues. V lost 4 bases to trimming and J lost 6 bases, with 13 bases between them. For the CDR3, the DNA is TGCAGCGTTGGAGGAGGGTTGGGTCAGCCCCAGCATTTT. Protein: CSVGGGLGQPQHF.

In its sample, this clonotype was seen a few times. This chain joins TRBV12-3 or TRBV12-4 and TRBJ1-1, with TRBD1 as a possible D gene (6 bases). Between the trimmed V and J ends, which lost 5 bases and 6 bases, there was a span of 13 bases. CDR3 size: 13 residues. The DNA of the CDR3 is TGTGCCAGCAGTCTAGGGGGGAGGGCTGAAGCTTTCTTT. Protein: CASSLGGRAEAFF.

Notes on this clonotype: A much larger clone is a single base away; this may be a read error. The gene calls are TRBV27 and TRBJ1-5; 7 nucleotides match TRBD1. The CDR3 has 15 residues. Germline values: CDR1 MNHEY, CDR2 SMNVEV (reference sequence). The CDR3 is CPSSFRQGSNQPQHF. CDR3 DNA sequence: TGTCCCAGCAGTTTCAGACAGGGAAGCAATCAGCCCCAGCATTTT.

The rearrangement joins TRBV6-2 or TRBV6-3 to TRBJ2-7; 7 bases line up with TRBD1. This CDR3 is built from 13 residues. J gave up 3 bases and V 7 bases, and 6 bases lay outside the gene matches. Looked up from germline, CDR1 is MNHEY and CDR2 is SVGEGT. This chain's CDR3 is CASTRQGFYEQYF. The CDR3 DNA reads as TGTGCCAGCACCCGACAGGGTTTCTACGAGCAGTACTTC.

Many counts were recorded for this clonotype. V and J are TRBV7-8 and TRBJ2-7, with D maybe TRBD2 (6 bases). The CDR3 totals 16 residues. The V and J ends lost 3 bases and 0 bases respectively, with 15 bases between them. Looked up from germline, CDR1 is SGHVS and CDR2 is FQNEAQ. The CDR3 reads CASSFTAGLSSYEQYF. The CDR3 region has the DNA TGTGCCAGCAGCTTCACCGCGGGACTCAGCTCCTACGAGCAGTACTTC. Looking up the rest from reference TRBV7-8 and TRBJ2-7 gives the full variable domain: GAGVSQSPRYKVAKRGQDVALRCDPISGHVSLFWYQQALGQGPEFLTYFQNEAQLDKSGLPSDRFFAERPEGSVSTLKIQRTQQEDSAVYLCASSFTAGLSSYEQYFGPGTRLTVT.